The 19 T cell receptor beta chains below all came from one sample that was sequenced in a study of beta chain features in type 1 diabetes. Reverse transcription of all isolated RNA meant that expressed TCRB transcripts were sequenced. This table comes from immunoSEQ multiplex PCR, and its TCRdb copy is limited to in-frame clones, with some not included. In the table there are around 300,000 clones, 14% of which are singletons. The sequencing input was central memory CD4+ T cells from blood. These receptors all come from a man aged 30 to 39 in good health.

In this sample, this clone turned up a few times. This may be a read error, as it is one base from a much larger clone. Other DNA sequences in the sample encode the same CDR3. The chain has TRBV11-2 and TRBJ2-5; no clear D. CDR1 and CDR2 from the germline V gene are SGHAT and FQNNGV. V shed 2 bases and J shed 3 bases, with 1 base lying between them. The CDR3 consists of 11 residues. The CDR3 here is CASSLKETQYF. The CDR3 coding sequence is TGTGCCAGCAGCTTAAAAGAGACCCAGTACTTC. Full variable domain (outside the CDR3, taken from reference TRBV11-2 and TRBJ2-5): EAGVAQSPRYKIIEKRQSVAFWCNPISGHATLYWYQQILGQGPKLLIQFQNNGVVDDSQLPKDRFSAERLKGVDSTLKIQPAKLEDSAVYLCASSLKETQYFGPGTRLLVL.

This clone turned up a few times. CDR3 bases: TGTGCCAGCAGCTCAAAAATCACAACAGGGGGCGGCACAGATACGCAGTATTTT. Translated: CASSSKITTGGGTDTQYF. The chain recombines TRBV7-9 with TRBJ2-3; 9 bases line up with TRBD1. The CDR3 length is 18 residues. CDR1 is SEHNR, CDR2 FQNEAQ, per germline (reference sequence). V shed 4 bases and J 1 base; nucleotides not matched to a gene: 12.

This clone has at least ten counts. This sequence joins TRBV29-1 and TRBJ2-7; weak D call: TRBD2 (5 bases). Germline CDR1 reads SQVTM; CDR2 reads ANQGSEA. This CDR3 is built from 13 residues. V was pared by 4 bases and J by 2 bases, with 12 bases between. CDR3 region: CSVVFTGTYEQYF. CDR3 in DNA: TGCAGCGTTGTGTTTACGGGAACCTACGAGCAGTACTTC.

The V gene is TRBV4-1, the J gene TRBJ1-2; 7 nucleotides line up with TRBD1. This CDR3 comprises 14 residues. The germline V gene encodes CDR1 MGHRA and CDR2 YSYEKL. V lost 1 base and J lost 8; bases outside the gene matches: 7. The CDR3: CASSQVLTGQGYTF. For the CDR3, the DNA is TGCGCCAGCAGCCAAGTTTTGACAGGGCAAGGCTACACCTTC.

The V and J genes are TRBV29-1 and TRBJ2-3; D not resolved. Germline V CDR1 and CDR2: SQVTM, ANQGSEA. There are 11 residues in the CDR3. V dropped 4 bases and J dropped 5 bases, with 7 bases sitting between them. The CDR3 protein is CSVAPKDTQYF. CDR3 coding DNA: TGCAGCGTTGCACCCAAAGATACGCAGTATTTT.

The V call is TRBV5-1, the J call TRBJ2-5; D is possibly TRBD2 (5 bases). The CDR3 runs to 15 residues. Looked up from germline, CDR1 is SGHRS and CDR2 is YFSETQ. V was shortened by 1 base and J by 5 bases, with 15 bases between the two germline ends. This CDR3 reads CASSLFGRGEETQYF. CDR3 DNA sequence: TGCGCCAGCAGCTTGTTTGGGAGAGGAGAGGAGACCCAGTACTTC.

This clone came up a few times. V gene TRBV6-1 combines with J gene TRBJ1-3; no definite D call. V shed 4 bases and J shed 8 bases, with 9 bases lying between them. From germline, CDR1 is MNHNS and CDR2 SASEGT. This CDR3 comprises 12 residues. The DNA of the CDR3 is TGTGCCAGCAGTGGGGTCAGACACACCATATATTTT. This codes for CASSGVRHTIYF.

The chain carries TRBV4-2 and TRBJ2-1, with a possible D match to TRBD2 (5 bases). This CDR3 is built from 15 residues. The V and J ends lost 4 bases and 5 bases respectively, with 15 bases between them. CDR1 is LGHNA, CDR2 YNFKEQ, per germline. Here the CDR3 DNA reads TGTGCCAGCAGCCCTAATCTAGGGAGTAACAATGAGCAGTTCTTC. Translating gives CASSPNLGSNNEQFF.

There are a few counts of this clone. The J gene is TRBJ1-2, the V gene TRBV7-7, with 9 bases lining up with TRBD1. CDR3 length: 18 amino acids. In germline, CDR1 is SSHAT, CDR2 FNYEAQ (reference sequence). J gave up 1 base and V 6 bases, and 15 bases lay outside the gene matches. CDR3 DNA sequence: TGTGCCAGCAGAGCCCCGAGGGACAGGGTCCGCAATAACTATGGCTACACCTTC. It codes for CASRAPRDRVRNNYGYTF.

This clone was picked up many times. The chain recombines TRBV4-3 with TRBJ2-3; D might be TRBD1 (6 bases). This CDR3 has 13 residues. Germline V gene lookup returns CDR1 LGHNA and CDR2 YSLEER. V was pared by 4 bases and J by 4 bases, with 9 bases between. The CDR3 DNA reads TGCGCCAGCAGCCGAAACAGGGCAGATACGCAGTATTTT. It specifies CASSRNRADTQYF.

This clone was seen ten or more times. The chain is built from TRBV10-2 and TRBJ1-2; 7 bases align to TRBD1. Germline assignment: CDR1 WSHSY and CDR2 SAAADI. Trimming cost V 3 bases and J 3 bases; bases outside gene matches: 1. The CDR3 runs to 13 residues. CDR3 amino acids: CASSDRGYYGYTF. The CDR3 nucleotides are TGCGCCAGCAGTGACAGGGGGTACTATGGCTACACCTTC.

This clone was observed a few times. The chain recombines TRBV2 with TRBJ1-3; 9 bases match TRBD1. J lost 4 bases, V lost 4 bases, and 5 bases had no gene match. The CDR3 has 15 residues. Germline loops: CDR1 SNHLY, CDR2 FYNNEI. The CDR3: CASSVDRGDGNTIYF. The CDR3 DNA reads TGTGCCAGCAGTGTGGACAGGGGTGACGGAAACACCATATATTTT. Combining the CDR3 with reference TRBV2 and TRBJ1-3 gives the whole variable domain EPEVTQTPSHQVTQMGQEVILRCVPISNHLYFYWYRQILGQKVEFLVSFYNNEISEKSEIFDDQFSVERPDGSNFTLKIRSTKLEDSAMYFCASSVDRGDGNTIYFGEGSWLTVV.

The rearrangement links TRBV6-1 to TRBJ2-1; 11 nucleotides agree with TRBD2. The V segment lost 4 bases and the J segment 6 bases; nucleotides outside the gene matches: 14. From germline, CDR1 is MNHNS and CDR2 SASEGT. The CDR3 has 18 residues. Here the CDR3 reads CASSGTSGSGLGVNEQFF. The CDR3 DNA sequence: TGTGCCAGCAGTGGTACTAGCGGGAGTGGCTTAGGGGTCAATGAGCAGTTCTTC.

In this sample, this clone turned up a few times. The V gene is TRBV6-5, the J gene TRBJ1-2, with D possibly TRBD1 on 5 matching bases. V gave up 8 bases and J gave up 3 bases, with 13 bases separating them. This CDR3 region has 13 residues. In germline, CDR1 is MNHEY, CDR2 SVGAGI. The CDR3 DNA reads TGTGCCAGCCGGGACGGGGAGTACTATGGCTACACCTTC. This gives the protein CASRDGEYYGYTF.

V and J are TRBV6-5 and TRBJ1-1, with 9 positions matching TRBD1. CDR3 length equals 15 residues. Germline V CDR1 and CDR2: MNHEY, SVGAGI. Trimming took 6 bases from V and 4 from J; bases not matched to a gene: 9. The CDR3 region has the DNA TGTGCCAGCAGCCCCCCCACAGGGGGCATCACTGAAGCTTTCTTT. Protein sequence: CASSPPTGGITEAFF.

V gene TRBV7-2 combines with J gene TRBJ2-5; 7 bases fit TRBD2. In germline, CDR1 is SGHTA, CDR2 FQGNSA. The CDR3 covers 13 residues. V shed 8 bases and J 5 bases; nucleotides not matched to a gene: 8. CDR3 nucleotides: TGTGCCAGCTCGGCGGGGGTGAGGGAGACCCAGTACTTC. It specifies CASSAGVRETQYF.

The chain has TRBV6-6 and TRBJ1-2; 10 nucleotides agree with TRBD1. V gave up 9 bases and J gave up 7 bases; unmatched junction bases: 11. Germline-derived CDR1 and CDR2 are MNHNY and SVGAGI (reference sequence). This CDR3 comprises 14 residues. As DNA, the CDR3 is TGTGCCAGTCTAGCCGGGACAGGGGAGGCTGGCTACACCTTC. This gives the protein CASLAGTGEAGYTF.

The rearrangement uses TRBV9 and TRBJ1-1; no definite D call. Trimming left V 0 bases short and J 1 base short, with 16 bases between. CDR3 length equals 17 residues. The germline V gene encodes CDR1 SGDLS and CDR2 YYNGEE. The chain's CDR3 is CASSVGVGSAGNTEAFF. The DNA for the CDR3 is TGTGCCAGCAGCGTAGGCGTGGGGTCGGCAGGGAACACTGAAGCTTTCTTT.

In its sample, this clone was seen many times. This CDR3 is CASRRLAVRSSYNEQFF. In nucleotides, the CDR3 is TGTGCCAGCAGACGGCTAGCGGTCCGCAGCTCCTACAATGAGCAGTTCTTC. V gene TRBV11-2 combines with J gene TRBJ2-1, with 7 nucleotides matching TRBD2. The CDR3 is made up of 17 amino acids. The V segment lost 6 bases and the J segment 0 bases; nucleotides outside the gene matches: 11. The germline V gene has CDR1 SGHAT and CDR2 FQNNGV.